The rows below give T cell receptor beta chains drawn from one sample of a study of T cell responses to AZD1222 COVID-19 vaccine. Generated by immunoSEQ multiplex PCR, the TCRdb table keeps only in-frame clones and is missing some. The profile covers 95,000 to 100,000 clones, with approximately 86% appearing a single time and around 1.5% taken by the ten largest. The sample was peripheral blood, taken on day 0 of AZD1222 vaccination. Receptors were obtained from an adult in good health. CDR3s include the opening cysteine and the closing phenylalanine or tryptophan. Each record gives: D gene, V gene, J gene, clone size, CDR3 protein, CDR3 DNA. The D gene is left open where the match is weak. Clone size is shown for a subset of rows, as once, few, many or a class of expanded clone.

d_gene: TRBD1
v_gene: TRBV29-1
j_gene: TRBJ2-3
abundance: -
CDR3aa: CSVGWGQGRTDTQYF
CDR3nt: TGCAGCGTTGGTTGGGGACAGGGGAGGACAGATACGCAGTATTTT

d_gene: -
v_gene: TRBV6-2/TRBV6-3
j_gene: TRBJ1-5
abundance: -
CDR3aa: CASSSGGDNQPQHF
CDR3nt: TGTGCCAGCAGTAGCGGGGGCGACAATCAGCCCCAGCATTTT

d_gene: -
v_gene: TRBV4-2
j_gene: TRBJ1-5
abundance: -
CDR3aa: CASSQGSGLLSPSSSQPQHF
CDR3nt: TGTGCCAGCAGCCAAGGGTCGGGGCTCCTCAGCCCTTCCTCCTCTCAGCCCCAGCATTTT

d_gene: -
v_gene: TRBV19
j_gene: TRBJ1-3
abundance: -
CDR3aa: CASSKVPGNTIYF
CDR3nt: TGTGCCAGTAGTAAGGTTCCTGGAAACACCATATATTTT

d_gene: -
v_gene: TRBV27
j_gene: TRBJ2-7
abundance: -
CDR3aa: CASSLSASSYYEQYF
CDR3nt: TGTGCCAGCAGTTTATCGGCTAGCAGCTACTACGAGCAGTACTTC

d_gene: -
v_gene: TRBV19
j_gene: TRBJ2-3
abundance: once
CDR3aa: CASSSRGAVSTDTQYF
CDR3nt: TGTGCCAGTAGCTCCAGGGGGGCAGTAAGCACAGATACGCAGTATTTT

d_gene: -
v_gene: TRBV21-1
j_gene: TRBJ2-3
abundance: -
CDR3aa: CASSDPSGRQSSTDTQYF
CDR3nt: TGTGCCAGCAGCGATCCTAGCGGGAGACAGTCTAGCACAGATACGCAGTATTTT

d_gene: TRBD1
v_gene: TRBV19
j_gene: TRBJ1-4
abundance: -
CDR3aa: CASSPRTGVTNEKLFF
CDR3nt: TGTGCCAGTAGTCCCCGGACAGGGGTCACTAATGAAAAACTGTTTTTT

d_gene: -
v_gene: TRBV28
j_gene: TRBJ1-3
abundance: -
CDR3aa: CASSKLSAGLGNTIYF
CDR3nt: TGTGCCAGCAGTAAATTGTCGGCGGGTCTCGGGAACACCATATATTTT

d_gene: -
v_gene: TRBV7-3
j_gene: TRBJ1-3
abundance: -
CDR3aa: CASSPQGSGNTIYF
CDR3nt: TGTGCCAGCAGCCCACAGGGATCTGGAAACACCATATATTTT

d_gene: -
v_gene: TRBV4-2
j_gene: TRBJ2-3
abundance: -
CDR3aa: CASSQEGSDTQYF
CDR3nt: TGTGCCAGCAGCCAAGAGGGCTCAGATACGCAGTATTTT

d_gene: -
v_gene: TRBV5-1
j_gene: TRBJ2-1
abundance: -
CDR3aa: CASSLDGANEQFF
CDR3nt: TGCGCCAGCAGCTTGGATGGGGCCAATGAGCAGTTCTTC

d_gene: TRBD1
v_gene: TRBV5-1
j_gene: TRBJ1-6
abundance: -
CDR3aa: CASSLEGQGNSPLHF
CDR3nt: TGCGCCAGCAGCTTGGAGGGACAGGGCAATTCACCCCTCCACTTT

d_gene: -
v_gene: TRBV28
j_gene: TRBJ2-7
abundance: -
CDR3aa: CASKGYYEQYF
CDR3nt: TGTGCCAGTAAAGGGTACTACGAGCAGTACTTC

d_gene: -
v_gene: TRBV11-3
j_gene: TRBJ2-1
abundance: -
CDR3aa: CASSLGSAPGNEQFF
CDR3nt: TGTGCCAGCAGCTTAGGGTCGGCCCCTGGGAATGAGCAGTTCTTC

d_gene: TRBD1
v_gene: TRBV3-1/TRBV3-2
j_gene: TRBJ1-1
abundance: -
CDR3aa: CASSRQGNTEAFF
CDR3nt: TGTGCCAGCAGCCGACAGGGTAACACTGAAGCTTTCTTT

d_gene: TRBD2
v_gene: TRBV4-1
j_gene: TRBJ2-3
abundance: -
CDR3aa: CASSQDLSGSRSTDTQYF
CDR3nt: TGCGCCAGCAGCCAAGATTTAAGCGGGAGCCGGTCGACAGATACGCAGTATTTT